Listed below are T cell receptor beta chains from one sample, sequenced in a study of T-cell reconstitution after alpha-beta-depleted transplantation in children. Each CDR3 protein is one row after TCRdb ran MiXCR on the PCR reads. The sample has 700,000 to 950,000 distinct CDR3 sequences; less than 20% are singletons. The input for sequencing was PBMCs, mostly from graft donor cells, taken 360 days after TCRalphabeta/CD19-depleted stem cell transplant. The receptors were sampled from a male patient aged 10-17 years who had a stem cell transplant for acute lymphoblastic leukemia, so the T cells may come from the graft donor. Both conserved end residues are part of each CDR3. A D gene is named only where the DNA matches it firmly. Only part of the rows carry a size: once, few, many, or a class if the clone is expanded.

CDR3 protein,CDR3 DNA,D gene,J gene,V gene,clone size
CSARDGGGRFYGYTF,TGCAGTGCTAGAGATGGAGGGGGGCGCTTCTATGGCTACACCTTC,NA,TRBJ1-2,TRBV20-1,NA
CASSLYYEQYF,TGCGCCAGCAGCTTGTACTACGAGCAGTACTTC,NA,TRBJ2-7,TRBV5-1,many
CASSFTSGLQETQYF,TGTGCCAGCAGTTTCACAAGCGGGCTCCAAGAGACCCAGTACTTC,NA,TRBJ2-5,TRBV12-3/TRBV12-4,few
CASTRQGFYGYTF,TGTGCCAGCACCCGACAGGGGTTCTATGGCTACACCTTC,TRBD1,TRBJ1-2,TRBV12-3/TRBV12-4,NA
CASSLGDRKYEQYF,TGCGCCAGCAGCTTGGGGGACAGAAAGTACGAGCAGTACTTC,TRBD1,TRBJ2-7,TRBV5-1,few
CASSYTGSGSYEQYF,TGTGCCAGCAGTTACACGGGGTCAGGCAGTTACGAGCAGTACTTC,NA,TRBJ2-7,TRBV6-5,many
CASSLDLGTGNNEQFF,TGTGCCAGCAGCTTAGATCTAGGGACAGGAAACAATGAGCAGTTCTTC,TRBD1,TRBJ2-1,TRBV11-3,few
CASSDSDSSEEQYF,TGTGCCAGCAGTGATTCGGACAGTTCAGAGGAGCAGTACTTC,NA,TRBJ2-7,TRBV2,NA
CASSLARLAGRKGYNEQFF,TGCGCCAGCAGCTTGGCCCGACTAGCGGGGCGTAAAGGGTACAATGAGCAGTTCTTC,TRBD2,TRBJ2-1,TRBV5-1,few
CSAREPFYEQYF,TGCAGTGCTAGAGAACCCTTCTACGAGCAGTACTTC,NA,TRBJ2-7,TRBV20-1,few
CASSTNFRPSREKLFF,TGTGCCAGCAGTACTAACTTCCGTCCCTCCCGGGAAAAACTGTTTTTT,NA,TRBJ1-4,TRBV6-5,few
CATSDLGTGRPDTQYF,TGTGCCACCAGTGACCTCGGGACAGGGCGTCCAGATACGCAGTATTTT,TRBD1,TRBJ2-3,TRBV24-1,few
CASSFTVTSGNYNEQFF,TGTGCCAGCAGCTTCACCGTGACTAGCGGGAACTACAATGAGCAGTTCTTC,TRBD2,TRBJ2-1,TRBV7-3,few
CASSFPDYNEQFF,TGTGCCAGCAGCTTCCCGGACTACAATGAGCAGTTCTTC,NA,TRBJ2-1,TRBV11-2,many
CASSTGGANNEQFF,TGTGCCAGCTCGACAGGCGGGGCGAACAATGAGCAGTTCTTC,NA,TRBJ2-1,TRBV7-3,few
CASSVDGLSSYEQYF,TGTGCCAGCAGCGTAGATGGGCTTAGCTCCTACGAGCAGTACTTC,NA,TRBJ2-7,TRBV9,many
CASSRTRYQETQYF,TGTGCCAGCAGCCGGACACGGTATCAAGAGACCCAGTACTTC,NA,TRBJ2-5,TRBV12-3/TRBV12-4,NA
CSVESGGSLSTNEKLFF,TGCAGCGTTGAATCGGGGGGCAGCCTCTCAACTAATGAAAAACTGTTTTTT,NA,TRBJ1-4,TRBV29-1,NA
CASSRGRGHKNIQYF,TGTGCCAGCAGCCGGGGTCGGGGACACAAAAACATTCAGTACTTC,NA,TRBJ2-4,TRBV3-1,NA
CSVGTFSYEQYF,TGCAGCGTCGGGACTTTCTCCTACGAGCAGTACTTC,NA,TRBJ2-7,TRBV29-1,many
CAIKRGVGQETQYF,TGTGCCATCAAGAGAGGGGTTGGCCAAGAGACCCAGTACTTC,NA,TRBJ2-5,TRBV10-3,NA
CASSSHRDYSNEQFF,TGTGCCAGCAGCTCCCACCGGGACTACTCCAATGAGCAGTTCTTC,TRBD2,TRBJ2-1,TRBV7-7,few
CASSPGLAVGGDTQYF,TGTGCCAGCAGCCCCGGACTAGCGGTCGGGGGGGATACGCAGTATTTT,TRBD2,TRBJ2-3,TRBV7-2,NA
CASSFVSSNEQFF,TGTGCCAGCAGCTTCGTCAGTTCTAATGAGCAGTTCTTC,NA,TRBJ2-1,TRBV7-6,NA
CASIKLQDAGTGELFF,TGTGCCAGCATTAAGCTCCAGGACGCGGGCACCGGGGAGCTGTTTTTT,NA,TRBJ2-2,TRBV12-3/TRBV12-4,NA
CAIRGTSGLHNEQFF,TGTGCCATCAGGGGGACTAGCGGGCTTCACAATGAGCAGTTCTTC,TRBD2,TRBJ2-1,TRBV10-3,once
CASSEAPGPVSLSTSTEAFF,TGTGCCAGCAGTGAAGCGCCAGGGCCAGTTTCTCTCTCTACTTCCACTGAAGCTTTCTTT,NA,TRBJ1-1,TRBV6-1,NA
CASSPLPGQGGFAGELFF,TGTGCCAGCAGCCCTCTACCGGGACAGGGGGGGTTTGCCGGGGAGCTGTTTTTT,TRBD1,TRBJ2-2,TRBV6-1,NA
CASSVARTGEAFF,TGTGCCAGCAGCGTAGCTCGGACAGGCGAAGCTTTCTTT,TRBD1,TRBJ1-1,TRBV9,NA
CSARVGRDNQPQHF,TGCAGTGCTAGAGTCGGCAGAGACAATCAGCCCCAGCATTTT,NA,TRBJ1-5,TRBV20-1,NA
CATGRGLAGSYEQYF,TGTGCCACCGGGAGGGGACTAGCGGGTTCCTACGAGCAGTACTTC,TRBD2,TRBJ2-7,TRBV15,NA
CASSLRGAGRGSYEQYF,TGTGCCAGCAGCCTCAGGGGGGCGGGGAGGGGATCCTACGAGCAGTACTTC,NA,TRBJ2-7,TRBV11-2,NA
CSAPRQGLSGNTIYF,TGCAGTGCCCCAAGACAGGGACTCTCTGGAAACACCATATATTTT,TRBD1,TRBJ1-3,TRBV20-1,NA
CASSLLAGYTGELFF,TGTGCCAGCAGCCTTTTAGCGGGGTACACCGGGGAGCTGTTTTTT,TRBD2,TRBJ2-2,TRBV7-8,few
CATHDGFRETQYF,TGTGCCACCCATGACGGGTTTAGAGAGACCCAGTACTTC,NA,TRBJ2-5,TRBV13,few
CASRPTYEQYF,TGTGCCAGCAGACCCACATACGAGCAGTACTTC,NA,TRBJ2-7,TRBV2,NA
CSAGTGGPETQYF,TGCAGTGCTGGCACGGGAGGGCCGGAGACCCAGTACTTC,TRBD2,TRBJ2-5,TRBV20-1,NA
CSADSSGSGHEQYF,TGCAGCGCAGATTCTAGCGGGAGCGGCCACGAGCAGTACTTC,TRBD2,TRBJ2-7,TRBV29-1,NA
CSARDRGQSYNEQFF,TGCAGTGCTAGAGATCGAGGGCAATCCTACAATGAGCAGTTCTTC,NA,TRBJ2-1,TRBV20-1,many
CATTTLAVYNEQFF,TGTGCCACCACAACCCTGGCGGTATACAATGAGCAGTTCTTC,NA,TRBJ2-1,TRBV12-3/TRBV12-4,NA
CASSYGGLVLGELFF,TGCGCCAGCAGCTACGGCGGACTAGTACTCGGGGAGCTGTTTTTT,TRBD2,TRBJ2-2,TRBV5-1,few
CASWDRDTPMNTEAFF,TGTGCCAGTTGGGATCGGGACACCCCTATGAACACTGAAGCTTTCTTT,NA,TRBJ1-1,TRBV19,few
CASSLIGGRAFF,TGTGCCAGCAGCTTAATCGGGGGGCGAGCTTTCTTT,NA,TRBJ1-1,TRBV11-2,NA
CASSQDGGDRARVF,TGCGCCAGCAGCCAAGATGGAGGGGACAGGGCGCGCGTGTTC,TRBD1,TRBJ1-1,TRBV4-1,few
CASSSGQSSGNTIYF,TGCGCCAGCAGCTCGGGACAGAGCTCTGGAAACACCATATATTTT,TRBD1,TRBJ1-3,TRBV5-1,NA
CASRVDRDSQTAPSYEQYF,TGTGCCAGCAGGGTAGACCGGGACTCCCAAACGGCCCCGTCCTACGAGCAGTACTTC,NA,TRBJ2-7,TRBV12-3/TRBV12-4,many
CASSLGLAGGVSYNEQFF,TGTGCCAGCAGCCTTGGACTAGCGGGAGGGGTCTCCTACAATGAGCAGTTCTTC,TRBD2,TRBJ2-1,TRBV12-3/TRBV12-4,NA
CASSVDSVNEKLFF,TGTGCCAGCAGCGTCGACAGTGTTAATGAAAAACTGTTTTTT,NA,TRBJ1-4,TRBV9,few
CAIQEAGVREEQYF,TGTGCCATCCAAGAGGCGGGAGTACGGGAAGAGCAGTACTTC,TRBD2,TRBJ2-7,TRBV10-3,NA
CASSLSVLGRRRQFF,TGTGCCAGCAGTTTATCCGTCCTGGGGCGAAGGAGGCAGTTCTTC,NA,TRBJ2-1,TRBV27,NA
CSAGELLRVNTEAFF,TGCAGTGCCGGGGAGTTATTAAGGGTGAACACTGAAGCTTTCTTT,NA,TRBJ1-1,TRBV20-1,NA
CATSRANTGELFF,TGTGCCACCAGTAGGGCGAACACCGGGGAGCTGTTTTTT,NA,TRBJ2-2,TRBV24-1,few
CASRGPYSGNTIYF,TGCGCCAGCCGAGGACCATATTCTGGAAACACCATATATTTT,NA,TRBJ1-3,TRBV5-1,NA
CSATRSAALNTEAFF,TGCAGTGCTACCCGGTCGGCGGCCTTGAACACTGAAGCTTTCTTT,NA,TRBJ1-1,TRBV20-1,NA
CATSDRVPGQSHTEAFF,TGTGCCACCAGTGACCGTGTACCGGGACAGTCTCACACTGAAGCTTTCTTT,TRBD1,TRBJ1-1,TRBV24-1,NA